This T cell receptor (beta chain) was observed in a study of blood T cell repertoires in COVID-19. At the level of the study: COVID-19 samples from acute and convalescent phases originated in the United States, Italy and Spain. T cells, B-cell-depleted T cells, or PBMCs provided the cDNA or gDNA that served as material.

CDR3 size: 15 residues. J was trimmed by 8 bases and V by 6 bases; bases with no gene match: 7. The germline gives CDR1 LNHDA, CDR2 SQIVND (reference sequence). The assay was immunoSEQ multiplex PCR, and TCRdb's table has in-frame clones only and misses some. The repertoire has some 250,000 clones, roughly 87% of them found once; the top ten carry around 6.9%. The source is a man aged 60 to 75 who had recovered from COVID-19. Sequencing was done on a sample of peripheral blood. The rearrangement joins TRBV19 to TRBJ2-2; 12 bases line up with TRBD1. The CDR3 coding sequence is TGTGCCAGTAGCTGGGACAGGGGGCCAGGGGGGGAGCTGTTTTTT. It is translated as CASSWDRGPGGELFF.